A single sample is the source of the 9 T cell receptor beta chains below, sequenced in a study of CD8 T cells in cerebrospinal fluid in Alzheimer's disease. TCRdb re-analyzed the 10x single-cell sequencing reads; it lists each CDR3 protein once, without DNA. This table lists around 1,200 distinct CDR3 sequences. Material for sequencing was cerebrospinal fluid. The receptors stem from a human donor with Parkinson's disease.

Frequency places this clonotype as medium-sized. The CDR3 reads CSKGPRTYEQYF. This chain uses TRBV20-1 with TRBJ2-7; TCRdb's assignment of TRBD2 cannot be checked, as there is no DNA. Germline-derived CDR1 and CDR2 are DFQATT and SNEGSKA (reference sequence). This CDR3 comprises 12 residues.

This chain joins TRBV29-1 and TRBJ2-7. This CDR3 has 12 residues. Germline V CDR1 and CDR2: SQVTM, ANQGSEA. CDR3: CSVEGQPYEQYF.

In terms of frequency, this clonotype is medium-sized. The CDR3 region is CASSEGAPNQPQHF. The rearrangement uses TRBV5-1 and TRBJ1-5; TCRdb names TRBD1, which stays unverified in the absence of DNA. The CDR3 is 14 amino acids. Germline V lookup: CDR1 SGHRS, CDR2 YFSETQ.

This clonotype is called medium-sized based on its frequency. This chain links TRBV6-6 with TRBJ1-1; TCRdb reports TRBD1, a call that lacks DNA to check it against. CDR1 and CDR2 from the germline V gene are MNHNY and SVGAGI (reference sequence). The length of the CDR3 is 12 residues. The CDR3 reads CASVEGPRAAFF.

Considering frequency, this clonotype is large. The chain employs TRBV27 and TRBJ1-5. The germline gives CDR1 MNHEY, CDR2 SMNVEV (reference sequence). This CDR3 is 16 amino acids long. The CDR3 sequence is CASSLVARIGNQPQHF.

The rearrangement uses TRBV29-1 and TRBJ1-5; TCRdb reports TRBD1, a call that lacks DNA to check it against. Germline values: CDR1 SQVTM, CDR2 ANQGSEA. The CDR3 loop spans 12 amino acids. The CDR3 here is CSVGARDQPQHF.

Judged by frequency, this clonotype is medium-sized. This sequence joins TRBV28 and TRBJ2-7; the TCRdb D gene call, TRBD1, has no DNA to confirm it. Per the germline V gene, CDR1 is MDHEN and CDR2 is SYDVKM. The CDR3 consists of 14 residues. CDR3 amino acids: CASSAPGTGGRQYF. The full variable domain, completed using reference TRBV28 and TRBJ2-7, is DVKVTQSSRYLVKRTGEKVFLECVQDMDHENMFWYRQDPGLGLRLIYFSYDVKMKEKGDIPEGYSVSREKKERFSLILESASTNQTSMYLCASSAPGTGGRQYFGPGTRLTVT.

In terms of frequency, this clonotype is medium-sized. CDR3 residues: CASRDGLAGTDTQYF. V is TRBV6-5 and J is TRBJ2-3; TCRdb lists TRBD2, though no DNA is available to test this call. This CDR3 comprises 15 residues. Germline V lookup: CDR1 MNHEY, CDR2 SVGAGI.

Measured by frequency, this clonotype is medium-sized (0.01 to 0.1%). The V gene is TRBV6-2 or TRBV6-3, the J gene TRBJ2-1. The CDR3 is 14 amino acids. Germline V gene data show CDR1 as MNHEY and CDR2 as SVGEGT. The CDR3 loop is CASSYTSSYNEQFF.